This TCR beta chain comes out of a study of blood T cell repertoires in COVID-19. Across the study: The cDNA or gDNA used as material had been derived from T cells, B-cell-depleted T cells, or PBMCs.

In the study's own analysis: Reference gene primer amplification gave estimated nucleated cell counts. TCRdb keeps only in-frame clones here, not all; method: immunoSEQ multiplex PCR. V and J calls plus clone size are reproduced from that table; the DNA served to infer D and trimming. The sample includes under 250,000 clones, roughly 77% of them seen just once. In Seattle, patients joined the study during active infection and were tracked longitudinally. CDR1 and CDR2 from the germline V gene are MNHEY and SVGAGI. This CDR3 region has 15 residues. V was pared by 6 bases and J by 5 bases, with 9 bases of the junction left unmatched.

The gene calls are TRBV6-5 and TRBJ1-2; 10 bases line up with TRBD1. What was sequenced was peripheral blood. This clonotype originated in a middle-aged woman with COVID-19, enrolled during active disease. CDR3 loop: CASRPGTGVEYGYTF. CDR3 coding DNA: TGTGCCAGCAGGCCCGGGACAGGGGTCGAGTATGGCTACACCTTC.